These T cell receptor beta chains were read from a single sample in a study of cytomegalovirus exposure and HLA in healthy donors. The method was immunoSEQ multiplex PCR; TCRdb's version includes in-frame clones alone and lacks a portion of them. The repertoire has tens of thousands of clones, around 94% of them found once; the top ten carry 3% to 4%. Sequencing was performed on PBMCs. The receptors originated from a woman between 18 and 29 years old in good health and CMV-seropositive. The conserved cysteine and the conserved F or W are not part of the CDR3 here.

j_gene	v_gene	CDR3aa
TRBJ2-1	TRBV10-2	ASSESEGVYNEQF
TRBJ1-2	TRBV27	ASSRRTGADPYGYT
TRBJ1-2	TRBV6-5	ASSSPYGYT
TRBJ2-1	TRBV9	ASSLRQGSSYNEQF
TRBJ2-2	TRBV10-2	ASGPSAGGSTGELF
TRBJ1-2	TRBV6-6	ASSTATGWAYGYT
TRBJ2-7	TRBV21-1	ASSKPHLAGDSSYEQY
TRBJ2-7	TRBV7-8	ASSSSGLADSYEQY
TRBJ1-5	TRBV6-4	ASSDVGQVYSNQPQH
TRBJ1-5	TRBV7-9	ASSIQGDQPQH
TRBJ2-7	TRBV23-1	ASSQSRSGRKNEQY
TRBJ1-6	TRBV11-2	ASSLWAGSPLH
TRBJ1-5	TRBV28	ASTRGGRSNQPQH
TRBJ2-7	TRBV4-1	ASSLWTSGSYEQY
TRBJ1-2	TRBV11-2	ASSSRGGYT
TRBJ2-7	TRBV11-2	ASSFGTGVYEQY
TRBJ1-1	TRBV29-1	SVASGGNTEAF
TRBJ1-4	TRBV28	ASSPQTGPNEKLF
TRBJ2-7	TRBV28	ASSNPGQGAYEQY
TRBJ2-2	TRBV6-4	ASEPLGQGTGELF
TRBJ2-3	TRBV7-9	ASSPRASATDTQY
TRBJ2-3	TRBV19	ASKRGRDTQY
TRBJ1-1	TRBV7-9	ASSSQQGTEAF
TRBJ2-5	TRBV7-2	ASSLAGGTPGTQY
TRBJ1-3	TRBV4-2	ASSLTGVTGNTIY
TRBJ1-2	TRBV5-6	ASSYDRGQGYT
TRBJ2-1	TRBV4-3	ASSDFTSYNEQF
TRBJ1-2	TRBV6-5	ASSYSIVAYGYT
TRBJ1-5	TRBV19	ASIEGPNQPQH
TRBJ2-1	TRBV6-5	ASRGSYNEQF
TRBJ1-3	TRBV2	ASSRQGRESGNTIY
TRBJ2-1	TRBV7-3	ASSDNNEQF
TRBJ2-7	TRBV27	ASRPHRSLRNEQY
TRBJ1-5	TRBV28	ASRSGLYLMQPQH
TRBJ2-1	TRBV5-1	ASSPWTSDNNEQF
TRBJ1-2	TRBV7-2	ASSGTDRGQSGYT
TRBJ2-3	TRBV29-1	SVGVAGGVDTQY
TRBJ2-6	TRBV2	ASNRDRESSGANVLT
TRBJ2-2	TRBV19	ASSAGQGFTGELF
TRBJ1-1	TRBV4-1	ASSLRQAQGFMNTEAF
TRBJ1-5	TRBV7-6	ASSPDRGAQH
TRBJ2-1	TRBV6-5	ASSPGAQEF
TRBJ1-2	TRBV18	ASSPRTGDYGYT
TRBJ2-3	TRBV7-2	ASSAGAGFDTDTQY